The clone carrying this T cell receptor beta chain has ten or more counts. Its antigen remains unidentified. This specimen belongs to a study of T-cell reconstitution after alpha-beta-depleted transplantation in children. Points from the study as a whole: Reported findings indicate that, about two months after transplant, alpha-beta T cells came from several hundred expanded clones, which were derived from non-depleted graft cells.

The TCRbeta library incorporated unique molecular identifiers. TCRdb analysed the PCR reads with MiXCR anew, one entry per CDR3 protein. Of 130,000 to 150,000 distinct CDR3 sequences detected, more than 8% appear once; the ten largest clones hold less than 20%. This CDR3 spans 16 amino acids. From germline, CDR1 is MDHEN and CDR2 SYDVKM. The trim removed 5 bases at V and 4 bases at J, leaving 9 bases unmatched. This TCR derives from a female patient aged 2-9 years who had a stem cell transplant for congenital amegakaryocytic thrombocytopenia, so the T cells may come from the graft donor. V gene TRBV28 combines with J gene TRBJ2-4; 9 nucleotides line up with TRBD1. This specimen consisted of PBMCs, mostly from graft donor cells, obtained 180 days after TCRalphabeta/CD19-depleted stem cell transplant. As DNA, the CDR3 is TGTGCCAGCAGTACCGGTAGGGACAGGGAAAAAAACATTCAGTACTTC. It codes for CASSTGRDREKNIQYF.